This T cell receptor beta chain was observed in a study of type 1 and type 2 diabetes patients. For the study at large: The whole study generated around 20,000,000 paired-end reads.

Trimming cost V 8 bases and J 10 bases, with 6 bases left between them. This CDR3 region has 8 residues. Germline lookup yields CDR1 GTSNPN and CDR2 SVGIG (reference sequence). This clonotype appeared a single time. A much larger clonotype is one base distant, so this may be a read error. The PCR template was genomic DNA. Multiplex PCR with 30 forward and 13 reverse primers amplified the TCR beta CDR3. Each CDR3 protein gets one entry after TCRdb re-called the multiplex PCR reads with MiXCR. Here the sample spans 270,000 or so distinct CDR3 sequences, more than 40% being singletons. This clonotype originated in a young man with type 2 diabetes. V and J are TRBV30 and TRBJ2-1; D unresolved. Sequenced material: peripheral blood mononuclear cells (PBMCs). This CDR3 is CAMDEQFF. The CDR3 coding sequence is TGTGCCATGGACGAGCAGTTCTTC.